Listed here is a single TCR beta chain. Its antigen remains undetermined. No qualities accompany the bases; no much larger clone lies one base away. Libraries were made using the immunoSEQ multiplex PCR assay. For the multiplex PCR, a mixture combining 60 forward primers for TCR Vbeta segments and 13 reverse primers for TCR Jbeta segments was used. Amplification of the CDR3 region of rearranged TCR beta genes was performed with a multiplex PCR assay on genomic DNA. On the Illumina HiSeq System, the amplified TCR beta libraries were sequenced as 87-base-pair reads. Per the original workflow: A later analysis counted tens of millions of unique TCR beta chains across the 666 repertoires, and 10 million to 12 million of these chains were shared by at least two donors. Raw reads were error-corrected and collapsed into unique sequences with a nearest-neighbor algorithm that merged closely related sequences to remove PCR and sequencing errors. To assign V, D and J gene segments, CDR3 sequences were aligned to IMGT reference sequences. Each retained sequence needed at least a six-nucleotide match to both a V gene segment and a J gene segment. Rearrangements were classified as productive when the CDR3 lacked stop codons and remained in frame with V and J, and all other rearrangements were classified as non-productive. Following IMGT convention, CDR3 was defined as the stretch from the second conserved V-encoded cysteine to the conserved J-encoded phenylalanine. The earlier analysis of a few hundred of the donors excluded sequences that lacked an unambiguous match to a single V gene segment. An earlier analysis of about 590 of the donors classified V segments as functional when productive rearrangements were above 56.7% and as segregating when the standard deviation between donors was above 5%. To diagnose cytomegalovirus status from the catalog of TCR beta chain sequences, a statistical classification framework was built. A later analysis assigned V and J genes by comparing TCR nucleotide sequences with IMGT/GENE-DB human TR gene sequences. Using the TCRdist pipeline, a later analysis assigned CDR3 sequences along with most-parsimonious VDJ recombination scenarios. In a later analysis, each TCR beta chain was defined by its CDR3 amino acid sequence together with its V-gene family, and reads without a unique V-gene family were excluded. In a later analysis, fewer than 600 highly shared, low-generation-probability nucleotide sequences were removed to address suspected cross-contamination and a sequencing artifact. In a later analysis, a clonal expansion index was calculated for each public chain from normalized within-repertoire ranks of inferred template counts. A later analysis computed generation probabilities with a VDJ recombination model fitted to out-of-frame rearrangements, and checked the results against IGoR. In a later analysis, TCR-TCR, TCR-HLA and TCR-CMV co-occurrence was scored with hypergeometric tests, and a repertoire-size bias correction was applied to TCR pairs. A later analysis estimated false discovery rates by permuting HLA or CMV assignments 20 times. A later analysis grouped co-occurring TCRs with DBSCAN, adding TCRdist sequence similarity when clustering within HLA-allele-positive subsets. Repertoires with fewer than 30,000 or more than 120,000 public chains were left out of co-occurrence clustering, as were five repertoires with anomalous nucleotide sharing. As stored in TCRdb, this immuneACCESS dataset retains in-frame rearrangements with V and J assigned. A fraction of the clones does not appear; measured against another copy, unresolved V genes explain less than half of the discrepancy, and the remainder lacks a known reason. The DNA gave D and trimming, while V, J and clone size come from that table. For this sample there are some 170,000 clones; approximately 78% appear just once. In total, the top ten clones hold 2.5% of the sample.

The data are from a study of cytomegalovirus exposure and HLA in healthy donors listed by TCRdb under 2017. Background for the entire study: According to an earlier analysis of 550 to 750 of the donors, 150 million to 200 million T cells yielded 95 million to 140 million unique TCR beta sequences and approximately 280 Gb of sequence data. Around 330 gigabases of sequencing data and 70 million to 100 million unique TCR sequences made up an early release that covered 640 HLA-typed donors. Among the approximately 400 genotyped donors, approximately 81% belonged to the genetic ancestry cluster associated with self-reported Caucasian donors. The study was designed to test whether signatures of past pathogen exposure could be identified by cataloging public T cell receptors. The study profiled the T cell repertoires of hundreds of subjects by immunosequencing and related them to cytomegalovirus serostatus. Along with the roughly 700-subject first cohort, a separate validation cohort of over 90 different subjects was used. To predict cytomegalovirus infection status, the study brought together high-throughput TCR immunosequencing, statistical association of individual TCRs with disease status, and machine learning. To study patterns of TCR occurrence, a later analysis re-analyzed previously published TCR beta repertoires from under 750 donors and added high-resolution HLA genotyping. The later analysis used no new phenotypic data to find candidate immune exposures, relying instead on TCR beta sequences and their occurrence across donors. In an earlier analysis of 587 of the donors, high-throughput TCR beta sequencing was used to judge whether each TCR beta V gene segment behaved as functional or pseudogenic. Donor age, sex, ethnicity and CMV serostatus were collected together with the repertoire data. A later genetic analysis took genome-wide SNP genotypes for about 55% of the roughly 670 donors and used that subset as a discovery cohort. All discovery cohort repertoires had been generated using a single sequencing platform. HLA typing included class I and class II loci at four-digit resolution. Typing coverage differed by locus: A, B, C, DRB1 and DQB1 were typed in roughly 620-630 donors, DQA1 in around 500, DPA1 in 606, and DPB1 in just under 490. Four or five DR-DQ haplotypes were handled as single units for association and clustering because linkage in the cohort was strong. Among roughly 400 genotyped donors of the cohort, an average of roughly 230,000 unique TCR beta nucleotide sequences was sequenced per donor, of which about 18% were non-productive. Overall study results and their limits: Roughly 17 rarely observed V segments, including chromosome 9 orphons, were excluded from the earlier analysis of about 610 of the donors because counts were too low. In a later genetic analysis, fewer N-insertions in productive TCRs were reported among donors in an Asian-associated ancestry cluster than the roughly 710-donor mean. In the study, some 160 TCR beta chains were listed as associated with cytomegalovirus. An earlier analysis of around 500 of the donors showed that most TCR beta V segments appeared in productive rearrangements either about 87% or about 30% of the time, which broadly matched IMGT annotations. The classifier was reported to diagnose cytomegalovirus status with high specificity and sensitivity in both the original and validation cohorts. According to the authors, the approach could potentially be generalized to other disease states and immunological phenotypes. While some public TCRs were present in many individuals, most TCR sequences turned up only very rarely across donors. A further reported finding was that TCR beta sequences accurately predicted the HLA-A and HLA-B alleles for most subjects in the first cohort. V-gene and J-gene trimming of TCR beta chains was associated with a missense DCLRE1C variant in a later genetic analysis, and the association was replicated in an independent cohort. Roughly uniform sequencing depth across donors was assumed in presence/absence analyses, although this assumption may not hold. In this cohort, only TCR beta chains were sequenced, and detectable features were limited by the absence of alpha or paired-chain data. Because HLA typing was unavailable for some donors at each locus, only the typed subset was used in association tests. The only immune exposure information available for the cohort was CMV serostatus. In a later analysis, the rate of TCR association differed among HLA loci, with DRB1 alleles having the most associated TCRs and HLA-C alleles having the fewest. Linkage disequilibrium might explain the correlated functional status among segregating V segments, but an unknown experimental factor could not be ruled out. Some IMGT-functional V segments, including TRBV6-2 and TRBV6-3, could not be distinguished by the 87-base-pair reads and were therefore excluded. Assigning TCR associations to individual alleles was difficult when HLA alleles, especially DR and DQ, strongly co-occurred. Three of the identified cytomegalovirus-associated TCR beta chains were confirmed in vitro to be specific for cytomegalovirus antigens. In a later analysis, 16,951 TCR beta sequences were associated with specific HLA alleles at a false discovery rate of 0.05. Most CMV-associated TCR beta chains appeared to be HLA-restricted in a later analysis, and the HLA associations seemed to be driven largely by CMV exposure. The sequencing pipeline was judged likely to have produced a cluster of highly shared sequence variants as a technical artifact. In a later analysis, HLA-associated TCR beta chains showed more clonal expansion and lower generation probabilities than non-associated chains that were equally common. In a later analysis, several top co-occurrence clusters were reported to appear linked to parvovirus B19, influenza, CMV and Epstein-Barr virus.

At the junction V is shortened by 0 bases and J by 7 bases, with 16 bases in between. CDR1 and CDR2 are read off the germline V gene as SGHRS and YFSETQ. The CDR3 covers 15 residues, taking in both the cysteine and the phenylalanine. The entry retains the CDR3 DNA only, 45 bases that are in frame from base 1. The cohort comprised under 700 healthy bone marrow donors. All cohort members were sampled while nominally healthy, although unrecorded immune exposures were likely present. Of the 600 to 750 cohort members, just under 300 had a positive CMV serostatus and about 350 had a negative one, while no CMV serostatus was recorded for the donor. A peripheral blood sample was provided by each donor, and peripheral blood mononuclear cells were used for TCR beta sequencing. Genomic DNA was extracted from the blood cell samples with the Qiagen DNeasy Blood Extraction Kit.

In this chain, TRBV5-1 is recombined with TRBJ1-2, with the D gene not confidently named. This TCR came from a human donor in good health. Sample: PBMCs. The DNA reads TGCGCCAGCAGCTTGGCCATTGGGGTAGGGAGTGGCTACACCTTC. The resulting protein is CASSLAIGVGSGYTF. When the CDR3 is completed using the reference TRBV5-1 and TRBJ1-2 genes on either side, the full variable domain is KAGVTQTPRYLIKTRGQQVTLSCSPISGHRSVSWYQQTPGQGLQFLFEYFSETQRNKGNFPGRFSGRQFSNSRSEMNVSTLELGDSALYLCASSLAIGVGSGYTFGSGTRLTVV.